This is a list of T cell receptor beta chains from one sample in a study of OX40 agonist ivuxolimab in advanced cancers. TCRdb's copy holds only in-frame clones and misses some; the assay was immunoSEQ multiplex PCR. Found here are around 29,000 clones, approximately 93% of them singletons; the top ten hold over 8.5%. The sequenced sample was CD4+ or CD8+ T cells sorted from blood, obtained in a trial of the OX40 agonist ivuxolimab. The receptors were sampled from an adult with an advanced solid tumor such as melanoma, head and neck, liver or kidney cancer. The CDR3 runs from the conserved cysteine through the conserved F or W. Fields, in order: V gene, D gene, clone size, J gene, CDR3 DNA, CDR3 protein. A D gene is named only where the DNA matches it firmly. For some rows the clone size is stated as once, few or many, or as a class when expanded; others skip it.

V: TRBV5-6; D: NA; size: NA; J: TRBJ2-3; DNA: TGTGCCAGCAGCGAGGGGGTCTTTGACCCCTCGGATACGCAGTATTTT; CDR3: CASSEGVFDPSDTQYF
V: TRBV28; D: TRBD1; size: NA; J: TRBJ1-5; DNA: TGTGCCACCGCCAGCGAGACAGGGGGAAGGCAGCCCCAGCATTTT; CDR3: CATASETGGRQPQHF
V: TRBV5-5; D: TRBD2; size: NA; J: TRBJ2-1; DNA: TGTGCCAGCAGCTTATTAAGGACTAGGGTGACTTACAATGAGCAGTTCTTC; CDR3: CASSLLRTRVTYNEQFF
V: TRBV19; D: TRBD1; size: NA; J: TRBJ1-5; DNA: TGTGCCAGTAGTATTGACAGGGGCGGTAATCAGCCCCAGCATTTT; CDR3: CASSIDRGGNQPQHF
V: TRBV2; D: NA; size: NA; J: TRBJ2-7; DNA: TGTGCCAGCAGTGAAGTTGGTAGCCAAAACTACGAGCAGTACTTC; CDR3: CASSEVGSQNYEQYF
V: TRBV6-5; D: TRBD2; size: NA; J: TRBJ2-1; DNA: TGTGCCAGCAGTTACGCGGTAGCGGGAGGGGGTAATGAGCAGTTCTTC; CDR3: CASSYAVAGGGNEQFF
V: TRBV5-1; D: NA; size: once; J: TRBJ1-3; DNA: TGCGCCAGCAGCTTGGGCTTCGGCCTCTCTGGAAACACCATATATTTT; CDR3: CASSLGFGLSGNTIYF
V: TRBV27; D: TRBD2; size: NA; J: TRBJ2-7; DNA: TGTGCCAGCAGTTGGGGAGGGGAATTCTACGAGCAGTACTTC; CDR3: CASSWGGEFYEQYF
V: TRBV11-2; D: NA; size: NA; J: TRBJ2-3; DNA: TGTGCCAGCAGCTTCTACGGGACTAGCACAGATACGCAGTATTTT; CDR3: CASSFYGTSTDTQYF
V: TRBV5-1; D: TRBD1; size: NA; J: TRBJ1-2; DNA: TGCGCCAGCAGCTGGCTCGACAGGGACGAGGTTAATGGCTACACCTTC; CDR3: CASSWLDRDEVNGYTF
V: TRBV27; D: NA; size: once; J: TRBJ2-1; DNA: TGTGCCAGCAGTTTTACCGCCCGTGAGCAGTTCTTC; CDR3: CASSFTAREQFF
V: TRBV5-1; D: NA; size: once; J: TRBJ2-7; DNA: TGCGCCAGCAGCTGGGGCTTGGGCAGCTACGAGCAGTACTTC; CDR3: CASSWGLGSYEQYF
V: TRBV27; D: NA; size: once; J: TRBJ2-1; DNA: TGTGCCAGCAGTTTCCGGGGGAGCTCCTACAATGAGCAGTTCTTC; CDR3: CASSFRGSSYNEQFF
V: TRBV27; D: NA; size: NA; J: TRBJ1-1; DNA: TGTGCCAGCATGGAGTCTGTGGACAGTCTGAACACTGAAGCTTTCTTT; CDR3: CASMESVDSLNTEAFF
V: TRBV28; D: TRBD1; size: once; J: TRBJ1-5; DNA: TGTGCCAGCAGCTGGGACAGGGACAATCAGCCCCAGCATTTT; CDR3: CASSWDRDNQPQHF
V: TRBV6-5; D: NA; size: once; J: TRBJ1-2; DNA: TGTGCCAGCAGTTACGCATGGGGGCTGACGGACTATGGCTACACCTTC; CDR3: CASSYAWGLTDYGYTF
V: TRBV4-2; D: NA; size: NA; J: TRBJ2-1; DNA: TGTGCCAGCAGCCAAGATGAAGGGCGGGGTAGCTACAATGAGCAGTTCTTC; CDR3: CASSQDEGRGSYNEQFF
V: TRBV7-9; D: NA; size: NA; J: TRBJ1-6; DNA: TGTGCCAGCAGCGAATGGGATTCACCCCTCCACTTT; CDR3: CASSEWDSPLHF
V: TRBV9; D: TRBD1; size: NA; J: TRBJ2-7; DNA: TGTGCCAGCAGCCCGGGACAGGGATACGAGCAGTACTTC; CDR3: CASSPGQGYEQYF
V: TRBV19; D: TRBD1; size: NA; J: TRBJ1-1; DNA: TGTGCCAGTAGGAACTGGGGACAGGGGGCGACTGAAGCTTTCTTT; CDR3: CASRNWGQGATEAFF
V: TRBV7-6; D: TRBD2; size: once; J: TRBJ2-5; DNA: TGTGCCAGCAGCTTAGCTGGAGTAGCGGGGTCTTACCAAGAGACCCAGTACTTC; CDR3: CASSLAGVAGSYQETQYF
V: TRBV19; D: NA; size: NA; J: TRBJ1-5; DNA: TGTGCCAGTAGTATAGTGGGGGAACCCCAGCCCCAGCATTTT; CDR3: CASSIVGEPQPQHF
V: TRBV5-6; D: NA; size: NA; J: TRBJ2-7; DNA: TGTGCCAGCAGCTCGGACAGTGGACTAATAGGGCAGTACTTC; CDR3: CASSSDSGLIGQYF
V: TRBV11-1; D: NA; size: NA; J: TRBJ2-7; DNA: TGTGCCAGCAGCTCGGAGGGGCCTTCCTACGAGCAGTACTTC; CDR3: CASSSEGPSYEQYF
V: TRBV14; D: NA; size: NA; J: TRBJ1-1; DNA: TGTGCCAGCAGCCAAGTCGGAACTGAAGCTTTCTTT; CDR3: CASSQVGTEAFF
V: TRBV4-1; D: TRBD1; size: NA; J: TRBJ2-7; DNA: TGCGCCAGCAGCCAAACGGGACAGGGAAGGTCCTACGAGCAGTACTTC; CDR3: CASSQTGQGRSYEQYF
V: TRBV9; D: TRBD2; size: few; J: TRBJ2-3; DNA: TGTGCCAGCAGCCATGGGACTAGCGGGAGATTCACAGATACGCAGTATTTT; CDR3: CASSHGTSGRFTDTQYF
V: TRBV28; D: TRBD2; size: NA; J: TRBJ2-3; DNA: TGTGCCAGCAGCTTAAGCCTAGCGGGAGGGCCCACAGATACGCAGTATTTT; CDR3: CASSLSLAGGPTDTQYF
V: TRBV7-9; D: NA; size: few; J: TRBJ2-2; DNA: TGTGCCAGCAGTGGTCCTGCCGGGGAGCTGTTTTTT; CDR3: CASSGPAGELFF
V: TRBV27; D: NA; size: NA; J: TRBJ1-1; DNA: TGTGCCAGCAGTTTCGGGGGGACCCCTGAAGCTTTCTTT; CDR3: CASSFGGTPEAFF
V: TRBV5-8; D: TRBD1; size: NA; J: TRBJ1-2; DNA: TGTGCCAGCAGCGATGGGACAGACGATCCCCCTAACTATGGCTACACCTTC; CDR3: CASSDGTDDPPNYGYTF
V: TRBV11-2; D: NA; size: NA; J: TRBJ2-1; DNA: TGTGCCAGCAGCTTAGATGATGACCCTTACAATGAGCAGTTCTTC; CDR3: CASSLDDDPYNEQFF
V: TRBV6-6; D: TRBD1; size: NA; J: TRBJ2-7; DNA: TGTGCCAGCAGTTACCCGGGACAGGACGAGCAGTACTTC; CDR3: CASSYPGQDEQYF
V: TRBV2; D: NA; size: NA; J: TRBJ2-3; DNA: TGTGCCGGGCTAGGTGAAGGACCCACAGATACGCAGTATTTT; CDR3: CAGLGEGPTDTQYF
V: TRBV28; D: NA; size: NA; J: TRBJ1-5; DNA: TGTGCCAGCAGTTATAGCAATCAGCCCCAGCATTTT; CDR3: CASSYSNQPQHF
V: TRBV29-1; D: TRBD1; size: NA; J: TRBJ2-2; DNA: TGCAGCGTTGAAGGGGACAGGGGGCATAGTCCGAACACCGGGGAGCTGTTTTTT; CDR3: CSVEGDRGHSPNTGELFF
V: TRBV28; D: NA; size: NA; J: TRBJ1-1; DNA: TGTGCCAGCAGTCCTCCGGTCACTGAAGCTTTCTTT; CDR3: CASSPPVTEAFF
V: TRBV6-1; D: TRBD2; size: NA; J: TRBJ2-2; DNA: TGTGCCAGCAGTGAAGCGCTTCCGACTAGCGGGGGGGCCGTATCCGGGGAGCTGTTTTTT; CDR3: CASSEALPTSGGAVSGELFF
V: TRBV7-7; D: NA; size: once; J: TRBJ1-1; DNA: TGTGCCAGCAGCTTAGTGGGCCATACAGCTTTCTTT; CDR3: CASSLVGHTAFF
V: TRBV12-5; D: NA; size: NA; J: TRBJ1-5; DNA: TGTGCTAGTGGTCCGCAGGAGCTGAGGCCCCAGCATTTT; CDR3: CASGPQELRPQHF
V: TRBV5-4; D: TRBD2; size: NA; J: TRBJ2-3; DNA: TGTGCCAGCAGGCTGGGTTCGGTTCCCAGCGGGGTGGGGGATACGCAGTATTTT; CDR3: CASRLGSVPSGVGDTQYF
V: TRBV9; D: NA; size: NA; J: TRBJ2-3; DNA: TGTGCCAGCAGCGTCAACACCCCCGCGGATACGCAGTATTTT; CDR3: CASSVNTPADTQYF
V: TRBV9; D: NA; size: NA; J: TRBJ2-5; DNA: TGTGCCAGCAGCGCGGATTCTGGGACCCAGTACTTC; CDR3: CASSADSGTQYF
V: TRBV19; D: NA; size: NA; J: TRBJ1-6; DNA: TGTGCCAGTAGTATCGAGAACTATAATTCACCCCTCCACTTT; CDR3: CASSIENYNSPLHF
V: TRBV21-1; D: NA; size: few; J: TRBJ2-7; DNA: TGTGCCAGCATCCCCATTGCAGGACAGGGGTACGAGCAGTACTTC; CDR3: CASIPIAGQGYEQYF
V: TRBV14; D: NA; size: NA; J: TRBJ2-3; DNA: TGTGCCAGCAGCCCAGTCGGTTTTACGCAGTATTTT; CDR3: CASSPVGFTQYF
V: TRBV5-1; D: NA; size: NA; J: TRBJ2-5; DNA: TGCGCCAGCAGCCCCCCCGCGACCGAGACCCAGTACTTC; CDR3: CASSPPATETQYF
V: TRBV4-3; D: NA; size: NA; J: TRBJ2-1; DNA: TGCGCCAGCAGCCAAGAGGCAGGGAGGCTGTACAATGAGCAGTTCTTC; CDR3: CASSQEAGRLYNEQFF
V: TRBV19; D: NA; size: few; J: TRBJ1-1; DNA: TGTGCCAGTAGTATCCGAACCATGAACACTGAAGCTTTCTTT; CDR3: CASSIRTMNTEAFF
V: TRBV5-6; D: TRBD1; size: NA; J: TRBJ2-2; DNA: TGTGCCAGCAGCTTCGACAGGGGGAATACCGGGGAGCTGTTTTTT; CDR3: CASSFDRGNTGELFF
V: TRBV10-3; D: TRBD2; size: NA; J: TRBJ2-3; DNA: TGTGCCATCAGTGAGGGGGTAGCGGGAGGGCCGACAGATACGCAGTATTTT; CDR3: CAISEGVAGGPTDTQYF
V: TRBV7-9; D: NA; size: once; J: TRBJ2-7; DNA: TGTGCCAGCAGCCCGACTGGGGCTTACGAGCAGTACTTC; CDR3: CASSPTGAYEQYF
V: TRBV27; D: NA; size: once; J: TRBJ1-2; DNA: TGTGCCAGCAGTTTGAACAGAGTGGGGTATGGCTACACCTTC; CDR3: CASSLNRVGYGYTF
V: TRBV6-5; D: NA; size: NA; J: TRBJ1-5; DNA: TGTGCCAGCAGTTACGGGTGGAATCAGCCCCAGCATTTT; CDR3: CASSYGWNQPQHF